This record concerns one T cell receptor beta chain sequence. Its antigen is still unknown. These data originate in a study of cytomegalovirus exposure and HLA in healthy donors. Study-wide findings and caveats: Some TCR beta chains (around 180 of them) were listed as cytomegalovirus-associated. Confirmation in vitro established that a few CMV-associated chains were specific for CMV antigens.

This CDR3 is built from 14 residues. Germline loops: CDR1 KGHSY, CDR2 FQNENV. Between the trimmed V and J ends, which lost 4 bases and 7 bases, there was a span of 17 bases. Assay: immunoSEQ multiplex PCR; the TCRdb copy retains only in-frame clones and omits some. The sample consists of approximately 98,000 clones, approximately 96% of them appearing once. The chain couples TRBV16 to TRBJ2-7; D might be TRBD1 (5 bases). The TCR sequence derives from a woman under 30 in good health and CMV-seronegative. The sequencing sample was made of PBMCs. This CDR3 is CASSRGTGNWEQYF. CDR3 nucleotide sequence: TGTGCCAGCAGCCGGGGCACAGGAAATTGGGAGCAGTACTTC.